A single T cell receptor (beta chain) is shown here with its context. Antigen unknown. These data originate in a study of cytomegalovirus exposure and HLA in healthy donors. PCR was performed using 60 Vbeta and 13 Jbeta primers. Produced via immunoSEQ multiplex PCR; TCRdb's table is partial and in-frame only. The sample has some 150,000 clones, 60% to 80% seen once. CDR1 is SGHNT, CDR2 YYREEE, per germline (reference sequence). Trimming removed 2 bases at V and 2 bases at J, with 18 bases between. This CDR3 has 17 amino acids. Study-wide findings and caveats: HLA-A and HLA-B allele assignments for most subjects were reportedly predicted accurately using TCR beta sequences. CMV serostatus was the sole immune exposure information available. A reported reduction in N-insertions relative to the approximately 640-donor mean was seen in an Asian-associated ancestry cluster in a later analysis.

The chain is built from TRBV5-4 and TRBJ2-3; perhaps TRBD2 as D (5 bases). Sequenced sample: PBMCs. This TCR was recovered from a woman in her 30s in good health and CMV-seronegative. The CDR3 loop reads CASSLEPGNWDTDTQYF. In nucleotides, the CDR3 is TGTGCCAGCAGCTTAGAACCGGGGAACTGGGACACAGATACGCAGTATTTT. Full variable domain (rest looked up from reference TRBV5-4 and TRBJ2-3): ETGVTQSPTHLIKTRGQQVTLRCSSQSGHNTVSWYQQALGQGPQFIFQYYREEENGRGNFPPRFSGLQFPNYSSELNVNALELDDSALYLCASSLEPGNWDTDTQYFGPGTRLTVL.